Each of the 17 T cell receptor beta chains below was sequenced from the same sample in a study of human T cells and chemical hapten exposure. Time point specified: patch test 1, 2 weeks after DPC sensitization. The treatment: therapeutic diphenylcyclopropenone sensitization with weekly scalp DPC. A single record per CDR3 protein comes from TCRdb applying MiXCR to the RACE reads. The sample gives 350,000 or so distinct CDR3 sequences, around 6.9% of which show up once; 7% to 10% is in the top ten. Material: whole blood, obtained in connection with sensitization to the hapten diphenylcyclopropenone (DPC). The receptors here all came from a woman under 30 with alopecia areata. Some clones in this sample may be carry-over from other donors' samples.

The table lists this clonotype with a few counts. The J gene is TRBJ1-1, the V gene TRBV18, with TRBD1 matching 7 bases. V lost 6 bases to trimming and J lost 6 bases; unmatched junction nucleotides: 7. Germline CDR1 reads KGHSH; CDR2 reads LQKENI. CDR3 length equals 13 residues. The CDR3 here is CASSRTGEPEAFF. The CDR3 nucleotides are TGTGCCAGCTCCCGAACAGGGGAGCCTGAAGCTTTCTTT.

For this clonotype: Germline and junction disagree at one end, which may indicate a read error. The chain links TRBV27 to TRBJ1-6; TRBD1 agrees at 7 bases. Germline V CDR1 and CDR2: MNHEY, SMNVEV (reference sequence). There are 12 residues in the CDR3. This CDR3 is CASNTGDSSLHF. CDR3 DNA: TGTGCCAGCAACACAGGGGATTCATCCCTCCACTTT.

The chain couples TRBV4-1 to TRBJ2-3, with D uncertain. CDR1 and CDR2 from the germline V gene are MGHRA and YSYEKL. V dropped 2 bases and J dropped 2 bases, with 17 bases sitting between them. The CDR3 is made up of 17 amino acids. This chain's CDR3 is CASSQSSSWRVTDTQYF. For the CDR3, the DNA is TGCGCCAGCAGCCAAAGTTCTAGTTGGAGAGTCACAGATACGCAGTATTTT.

A few counts support this clonotype. The chain has TRBV7-2 and TRBJ1-6, with unresolved D. The length of the CDR3 is 17 residues. Germline V gene sequence: CDR1 SGHTA, CDR2 FQGNSA. Trimming removed 2 bases from V and 6 bases from J, with 17 bases in between. In nucleotides, the CDR3 is TGTGCCAGCAGCTTAAACGGCAGAGCCCGTTCTAATTCACCCCTCCACTTT. It codes for CASSLNGRARSNSPLHF.

This clonotype occurred many times. V and J are TRBV28 and TRBJ2-7, with 7 bases fitting TRBD1. This CDR3 comprises 14 residues. The germline V gene has CDR1 MDHEN and CDR2 SYDVKM. Trimming removed 2 bases from V and 4 bases from J; junction bases left unmatched: 5. CDR3 bases: TGTGCCAGCAGTTTAACCGGGACAGCTTACGAGCAGTACTTC. Translating gives CASSLTGTAYEQYF.

In this sample, this clonotype turned up many times. J is TRBJ2-6 and V is TRBV5-4; the D is unclear. V was shortened by 0 bases and J by 1 base, with 5 bases between the two germline ends. CDR3 length: 15 amino acids. Germline CDR1 reads SGHNT; CDR2 reads YYREEE (reference sequence). The CDR3 protein is CASSLATSGANVLTF. The CDR3 bases are TGTGCCAGCAGCTTGGCGACGTCTGGGGCCAACGTCCTGACTTTC.

The CDR3 sequence is CASSYSFSGYGYTF. CDR3 DNA sequence: TGTGCCAGCAGTTACTCATTTTCAGGATATGGCTACACCTTC. The genes are TRBV6-5 and TRBJ1-2; unclear D gene. Germline V gives CDR1 MNHEY, CDR2 SVGAGI. V dropped 0 bases and J dropped 5 bases, with 10 bases sitting between them. The CDR3 is made up of 14 amino acids.

This clonotype showed up many times. The CDR3 spells CASSLAGQGTMNTEAFF. In DNA form, the CDR3 reads TGTGCCAGCAGCCTTGCTGGACAGGGTACTATGAACACTGAAGCTTTCTTT. The gene calls are TRBV6-5 and TRBJ1-1; 8 nucleotides align to TRBD1. CDR1 and CDR2 (germline): MNHEY, SVGAGI. The CDR3 is 17 residues long. Trimming at V came to 6 bases and at J to 0 bases, leaving 12 bases not matched to a gene.

The CDR3 loop reads CSARDPRALRHYEQYF. In DNA, the CDR3 is TGCAGTGCTAGAGACCCCCGGGCTCTCCGGCACTACGAGCAGTACTTC. The rearrangement joins TRBV20-1 to TRBJ2-7; D unresolved. V lost 0 bases and J lost 3, with 18 bases in between. CDR1 is DFQATT, CDR2 SNEGSKA, per germline (reference sequence). CDR3 size: 16 residues.

Note on this clonotype: Relative to the germline gene, one junction end is altered; a read error may explain this. This chain joins TRBV4-3 and TRBJ1-5; unclear D gene. Germline CDR1 is LGHNA and CDR2 is YSLEER. CDR3 length: 13 residues. CDR3 nucleotide sequence: TGCGCCAGCAGTCAAGACACTACACGGGTAACGCATTTT. This sequence encodes CASSQDTTRVTHF.

The J gene is TRBJ1-1, the V gene TRBV6-6, with D unresolved. The V gene lost 8 bases and the J gene lost 1 base, with 11 bases spanning the gap. CDR1 and CDR2 (germline): MNHNY, SVGAGI (reference sequence). CDR3 length equals 13 residues. The CDR3 reads CASPRAPNTEAFF. In DNA form, the CDR3 reads TGTGCCAGCCCACGGGCACCGAACACTGAAGCTTTCTTT.

The gene calls are TRBV10-3 and TRBJ1-2; TRBD1 is a possible D gene (6 bases). The V gene's germline CDR1 is ENHRY and CDR2 SYGVKD. The CDR3 is 14 amino acids. The ends were cut back, 5 bases at V and 0 bases at J, with 10 bases in the middle. The CDR3 DNA follows: TGTGCCATCAGTCGGGACACCACTAACTATGGCTACACCTTC. It is translated as CAISRDTTNYGYTF.

This clonotype was observed a handful of times. The chain carries TRBV6-5 and TRBJ2-5, with 7 positions matching TRBD2. CDR3 length equals 14 residues. The germline gives CDR1 MNHEY, CDR2 SVGAGI. J gave up 4 bases and V 2 bases, and 4 bases lay outside the gene matches. The DNA for the CDR3 is TGTGCCAGCAGTTACAGGACTAGGGGAGAGACCCAGTACTTC. Protein: CASSYRTRGETQYF.

The chain is built from TRBV7-2 and TRBJ1-5; 7 nucleotides align to TRBD1. This CDR3 spans 19 amino acids. J gave up 0 bases and V 4 bases, and 15 bases lay outside the gene matches. Germline loops: CDR1 SGHTA, CDR2 FQGNSA. The chain's CDR3 is CASSSPVGGQHYSNQPQHF. The CDR3 DNA follows: TGTGCCAGCAGCTCCCCAGTTGGGGGACAGCACTATAGCAATCAGCCCCAGCATTTT.

The genes are TRBV6-2 or TRBV6-3 and TRBJ2-3; D may correspond to TRBD1 or TRBD2 (5 bases each). Trimming stripped 6 bases from V and 1 base from J, with 14 bases between. Germline CDR1 reads MNHEY; CDR2 reads SVGEGT. This CDR3 is built from 15 residues. The CDR3 loop reads CASSIRDARTDTQYF. DNA for the CDR3: TGTGCCAGCAGCATCCGGGACGCACGCACAGATACGCAGTATTTT.

This clonotype has a count of ten or more. The chain has TRBV6-6 and TRBJ1-1; TRBD1 is a possible D gene (5 bases). The CDR3 runs to 15 residues. V lost 5 bases and J lost 5, with 18 bases in between. Germline loops: CDR1 MNHNY, CDR2 SVGAGI (reference sequence). The CDR3 loop is CASSHNQYRQTEAFF. CDR3 bases: TGTGCCAGCAGTCACAACCAATACAGACAGACTGAAGCTTTCTTT.

This clonotype was found many times. V and J are TRBV4-1 and TRBJ1-2, with 7 bases that match TRBD1. The CDR3 totals 15 residues. J lost 4 bases, V lost 8 bases, and 13 bases had no gene match. Germline CDR1 MGHRA, CDR2 YSYEKL. DNA of the CDR3: TGCGCCAGCGGACGAGGTACAGGGGACTCCTATGGCTACACCTTC. Translating it yields CASGRGTGDSYGYTF.